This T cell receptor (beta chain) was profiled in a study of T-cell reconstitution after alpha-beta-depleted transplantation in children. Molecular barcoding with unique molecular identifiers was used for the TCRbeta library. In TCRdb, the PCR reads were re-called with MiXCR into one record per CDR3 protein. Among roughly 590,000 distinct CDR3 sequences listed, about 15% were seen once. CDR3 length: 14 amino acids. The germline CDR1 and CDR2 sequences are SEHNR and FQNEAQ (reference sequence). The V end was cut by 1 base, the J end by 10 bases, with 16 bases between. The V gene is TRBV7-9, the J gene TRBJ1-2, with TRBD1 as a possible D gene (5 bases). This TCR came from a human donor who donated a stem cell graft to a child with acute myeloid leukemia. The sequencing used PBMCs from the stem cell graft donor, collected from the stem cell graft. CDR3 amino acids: CASSLGWDPFVYTF. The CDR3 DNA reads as TGTGCCAGCAGCTTAGGTTGGGACCCCTTTGTCTACACCTTC.